These 8 T cell receptor beta chains share one sample of origin, sequenced in a study of shared clonotypes between healthy human individuals. The protocol was immunoSEQ multiplex PCR, while the TCRdb copy is restricted to in-frame clones and leaves out a portion. In the table there are roughly 1,500,000 clones, approximately 98.5% of which are singletons. Sequenced input: naive CD4+ T cells sorted from blood. The subset was: CD45RA+ positively selected. These receptors originate from a man aged 25 to 40 in good health.

This chain links TRBV6-5 with TRBJ2-1; 9 positions match TRBD2. The trim removed 8 bases at V and 9 bases at J, leaving 5 bases unmatched. The CDR3 is 12 residues long. CDR1 and CDR2 (germline): MNHEY, SVGAGI. The CDR3 spells CASRSGSSEQFF. CDR3 coding DNA: TGTGCCAGCCGTAGCGGGAGCAGTGAGCAGTTCTTC.

This CDR3 is CASSPPDRGGGYTF. As DNA, the CDR3 is TGTGCCAGCTCACCACCAGACAGGGGGGGCGGCTACACCTTC. V gene TRBV18 combines with J gene TRBJ1-2; 9 bases are a match to TRBD1. CDR3 length: 14 amino acids. Trimming took 0 bases from V and 8 from J; bases not matched to a gene: 4. Germline V gives CDR1 KGHSH, CDR2 LQKENI.

The rearrangement links TRBV29-1 to TRBJ2-3; D is ambiguous. V gave up 4 bases and J gave up 4 bases, with 6 bases separating them. CDR1 is SQVTM, CDR2 ANQGSEA, per germline. This CDR3 contains 11 residues. This chain's CDR3 is CSVGKADTQYF. The CDR3 DNA reads TGCAGCGTTGGGAAGGCAGATACGCAGTATTTT.

This chain joins TRBV28 and TRBJ2-3; 7 positions agree with TRBD2. Germline trimming cut 7 bases from V and 0 bases from J; bases unmatched to any gene: 10. CDR3 length: 16 amino acids. The germline CDR1 and CDR2 sequences are MDHEN and SYDVKM. The CDR3 protein is CASNGRGTTSTDTQYF. CDR3 bases: TGTGCCAGCAACGGGCGCGGGACTACTAGCACAGATACGCAGTATTTT.

The chain carries TRBV9 and TRBJ2-5, with 9 positions matching TRBD1. CDR3 length: 16 amino acids. The trim removed 1 base at V and 1 base at J, leaving 5 bases unmatched. Germline V gene lookup returns CDR1 SGDLS and CDR2 YYNGEE. The CDR3 here is CASSVQTGGFQETQYF. The CDR3 bases are TGTGCCAGCAGCGTACAGACAGGGGGGTTCCAAGAGACCCAGTACTTC.

CDR3 residues: CASREDERNTGELFF. The DNA of the CDR3 is TGTGCCAGCAGGGAAGACGAGAGGAACACCGGGGAGCTGTTTTTT. The V call is TRBV21-1, the J call TRBJ2-2. TRBV21-1 counts as a pseudogene. The CDR3 is made up of 15 amino acids.

V is TRBV11-2 and J is TRBJ2-1; 8 nucleotides line up with TRBD2. CDR3 length equals 15 residues. Germline assignment: CDR1 SGHAT and CDR2 FQNNGV. J was trimmed by 5 bases and V by 1 base; bases with no gene match: 4. CDR3 loop: CASSLGLARDNEQFF. In DNA form, the CDR3 reads TGTGCCAGCAGCTTAGGACTAGCGAGAGACAATGAGCAGTTCTTC.

The CDR3 region has the DNA TGTGCCAGCACCCTGGGGGGCCCCCTGTCCTACGAGCAGTACTTC. This translates into CASTLGGPLSYEQYF. This rearrangement joins TRBV6-6 to TRBJ2-7; D assignment may be TRBD1 or TRBD2 (6 bases each). Germline lookup yields CDR1 MNHNY and CDR2 SVGAGI (reference sequence). With 7 bases removed from V and 1 base from J, the gap between germline ends came to 17 bases. This CDR3 spans 15 amino acids.